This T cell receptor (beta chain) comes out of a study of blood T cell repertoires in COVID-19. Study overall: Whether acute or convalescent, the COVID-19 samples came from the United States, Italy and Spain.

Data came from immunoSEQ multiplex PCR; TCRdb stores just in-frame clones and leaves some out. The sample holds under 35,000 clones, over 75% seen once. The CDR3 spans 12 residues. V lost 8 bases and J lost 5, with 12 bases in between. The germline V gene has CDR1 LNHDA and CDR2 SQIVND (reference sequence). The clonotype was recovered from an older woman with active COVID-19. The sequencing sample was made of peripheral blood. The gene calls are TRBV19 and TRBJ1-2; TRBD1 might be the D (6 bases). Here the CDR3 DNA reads TGTGCCAGTGCTCTCAGGGGTTATGGCTACACCTTC. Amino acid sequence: CASALRGYGYTF.